Listed below are T cell receptor beta chains from one sample, sequenced in a study of identical twins. TCRdb re-analysed the 5' RACE reads in MiXCR, keeping a single row per CDR3 protein. The table has about 530,000 distinct CDR3 sequences, around 20% seen once. This sample was shared with a second study, whose subject was yellow fever vaccine responses in identical twins.

Sequencing was carried out using CD4+ T cells sorted from blood. These receptor sequences come from a woman aged 18-30 years in good health. Both conserved end residues are part of each CDR3. The order of the fields is D gene, V gene, clone size, J gene, CDR3 DNA, CDR3 protein. The D gene is left open where the match is weak. Clone size is shown for a subset of rows, as once, few, many or a class of expanded clone.

>NA|TRBV7-2|NA|TRBJ2-1
TGTGCCAGCAGACAGACGTGGGGCAATGAGCAGTTCTTC
CASRQTWGNEQFF
>NA|TRBV5-1|few|TRBJ2-5
TGCGCCAGCAGAGCGGACAACCAAGAGACCCAGTACTTC
CASRADNQETQYF
>TRBD2|TRBV6-1|NA|TRBJ2-3
TGTGCCAGCAGACGAACTAGCGATAGTAAGACAGATACGCAGTATTTT
CASRRTSDSKTDTQYF
>NA|TRBV5-1|few|TRBJ2-3
TGCGCCAGCCAGGAGTTAACTAGCACAGATACGCAGTATTTT
CASQELTSTDTQYF
>NA|TRBV5-1|NA|TRBJ2-5
TGCGCCAGCAGCTTGGAAGGGTACGGCCAAGAGACCCAGTACTTC
CASSLEGYGQETQYF
>TRBD2|TRBV10-2|NA|TRBJ2-3
TGCGCCAGCTGTGGCGGGGGGGCAGATACGCAGTATTTT
CASCGGGADTQYF
>NA|TRBV5-1|NA|TRBJ2-5
TGCGCCAGCGGCCCTACGGGCAGCGTCGTCGAGACCCAGTACTTC
CASGPTGSVVETQYF
>NA|TRBV14|NA|TRBJ2-5
TGTGCCAGCAGCCAGTTCCAAGAGACCCAGTACTTC
CASSQFQETQYF
>TRBD2|TRBV4-1|NA|TRBJ2-7
TGCGCCAGCAGCCAAGGAACTAGCGGGAGGGCCTTTAGCTCCTACGAGCAGTACTTC
CASSQGTSGRAFSSYEQYF
>TRBD1|TRBV27|few|TRBJ2-5
TGTGCCAGCAGGATCGGGACAGGGGGAGAGACCCAGTACTTC
CASRIGTGGETQYF
>NA|TRBV20-1|few|TRBJ2-1
TGCAGTGCTAGAGCCCCCCTCGGGGGCGGGGAAAACAATGAGCAGTTCTTC
CSARAPLGGGENNEQFF
>NA|TRBV12-3/TRBV12-4|few|TRBJ2-7
TGTGCCAGCAGTGGCCTCAGGGTCCTCCACGAGCAGTACTTC
CASSGLRVLHEQYF
>TRBD2|TRBV28|few|TRBJ2-3
TGTGCCAGCAGTCCCCCCAGGGCGGGGGGACGTACAGATACGCAGTATTTT
CASSPPRAGGRTDTQYF
>NA|TRBV4-1|NA|TRBJ2-1
TGCGCCAGCAGCCCTGGTAACATATACAATGAGCAGTTCTTC
CASSPGNIYNEQFF
>TRBD1|TRBV6-6|NA|TRBJ2-7
TGTGCCAGCAGCCCCTTGGGACAGCCGAGGTACTTC
CASSPLGQPRYF
>TRBD1|TRBV12-3/TRBV12-4|few|TRBJ2-1
TGTGCCAGCAGTCGACAGGGTTTGGAATACAATGAGCAGTTCTTC
CASSRQGLEYNEQFF
>TRBD1|TRBV24-1|NA|TRBJ2-1
TGTGCCACCAGTGAGTCAAAACAGGGGTTTCATGAGCAGTTCTTC
CATSESKQGFHEQFF
>TRBD2|TRBV7-9|NA|TRBJ2-1
TGTGCCAGCAGCTCCGGAAGGTCGGGGGGGACCAACAATGAGCAGTTCTTC
CASSSGRSGGTNNEQFF
>NA|TRBV6-5|NA|TRBJ2-3
TGTGCCAGCAGTTACCCCGGAGTGTCAGATACGCAGTATTTT
CASSYPGVSDTQYF
>TRBD2|TRBV24-1|NA|TRBJ2-1
TGTGCCACCAGTCTCAGCACTAGCGCTGAGCAGTTCTTC
CATSLSTSAEQFF
>TRBD1|TRBV20-1|NA|TRBJ2-5
TGCAGTGCTGTAAAACCGGGACAGGGGTCGGAGACCCAGTACTTC
CSAVKPGQGSETQYF
>NA|TRBV5-1|few|TRBJ2-1
TGCGCCAGCAGCTTGAGTATAGAGCAGTTCTTC
CASSLSIEQFF
>TRBD2|TRBV20-1|few|TRBJ2-7
TGCAGTGCTGGGGGGACTAGCGGGAGTTACGAGCAGTACTTC
CSAGGTSGSYEQYF
>NA|TRBV6-2/TRBV6-3|NA|TRBJ2-7
TGTGCCAGCAGACACGCCTACGAGCAGTACTTC
CASRHAYEQYF
>TRBD1|TRBV12-3/TRBV12-4|NA|TRBJ1-1
TGTGCCAGCAGTCTTACCTGGGCGGACAGGGCAGGGACTGAAGCTTTCTTT
CASSLTWADRAGTEAFF
>TRBD2|TRBV20-1|few|TRBJ2-3
TGCAGTGCTAGAGGGGCTAGCGGGAGGACAGATACGCAGTATTTT
CSARGASGRTDTQYF
>NA|TRBV5-1|NA|TRBJ2-1
TGCGCCAGCAGCTTTAGTTCACCAATGAGTAGTGGAGACAATGAGCAGTTCTTC
CASSFSSPMSSGDNEQFF
>NA|TRBV7-8|NA|TRBJ1-1
TGTGCCAGCAGCTTAGCCGCGGTATGGAACACTGAAGCTTTCTTT
CASSLAAVWNTEAFF
>NA|TRBV7-3|few|TRBJ1-5
TGTGCCAGCAGCTTACCAGATAGCAATCAGCCCCAGCATTTT
CASSLPDSNQPQHF
>NA|TRBV20-1|few|TRBJ2-1
TGCAGTGCTAGAGAGACCGACAGATCGAGGCGGCAGTTCTTC
CSARETDRSRRQFF
>TRBD2|TRBV28|once|TRBJ2-7
TGTGCCAGCAGTTTGCTCAACAGGGGACTAGCGGGTTACGAGCAGTACTTC
CASSLLNRGLAGYEQYF
>TRBD2|TRBV12-3/TRBV12-4|many|TRBJ2-3
TGTGCCAGCAGGCCAGCGGGGCTCACAGATACGCAGTATTTT
CASRPAGLTDTQYF
>NA|TRBV10-3|NA|TRBJ2-5
TGTGCCATCAGCCTGGGGCTTGAGACCCAGTACTTC
CAISLGLETQYF
>TRBD1|TRBV9|few|TRBJ2-7
TGTGCCAGCAGCGGCCCACTCCGACCCGGGACAGGTTCAAACGAGCAGTACTTC
CASSGPLRPGTGSNEQYF
>NA|TRBV15|NA|TRBJ2-1
TGTGCCACCAGCAGGCCTTTTAGCTCCTACAATGAGCAGTTCTTC
CATSRPFSSYNEQFF
>NA|TRBV10-3|few|TRBJ2-2
TGTGCCATCAGTGATGGTGGGACCGGGGAGCTGTTTTTT
CAISDGGTGELFF
>NA|TRBV18|NA|TRBJ2-7
TGTGCCAGCTCACCGGGGGCACACGAGCAGTACTTC
CASSPGAHEQYF
>TRBD2|TRBV6-1|NA|TRBJ2-5
TGTGCCAGCAGGGGCCCGGGGGGAGAGACCCAGTACTTC
CASRGPGGETQYF
>NA|TRBV12-3/TRBV12-4|NA|TRBJ2-3
TGTGCCAGCAGTTTGAGGGCCAGGACAGATACGCAGTATTTT
CASSLRARTDTQYF
>TRBD1|TRBV5-5|NA|TRBJ1-4
TGTGCCAGCAGCCCGACAGGGATCGTGGCAACTAATGAAAAACTGTTTTTT
CASSPTGIVATNEKLFF
>TRBD2|TRBV6-5|NA|TRBJ2-1
TGTGCCAGCAGTTACCTAACTAGCGGGACAGATGAGCAGTTCTTC
CASSYLTSGTDEQFF
>NA|TRBV6-6|NA|TRBJ2-7
TGTGCCAGCAGGACAGGACTGAACTACGAGCAGTACTTC
CASRTGLNYEQYF
>NA|TRBV20-1|NA|TRBJ2-7
TGCAGTGCTGGACCGGGACTGGAGCAGTACTTC
CSAGPGLEQYF
>NA|TRBV10-3|NA|TRBJ1-6
TGTGCCATCAGTGAGACCGATTCACCCCTCCACTTT
CAISETDSPLHF
>TRBD1|TRBV4-1|NA|TRBJ2-5
TGCGCCAGCAGGCCGACAGGGGGAGAGACCCAGTACTTC
CASRPTGGETQYF
>TRBD2|TRBV19|few|TRBJ2-5
TGTGCCAGTAGTTCATGGGGGACTAGCATCGAGACCCAGTACTTC
CASSSWGTSIETQYF
>NA|TRBV7-6|few|TRBJ2-1
TGTGCCAGCAGCCAGAGCGGGCTGGGGTTGTACAATGAGCAGTTCTTC
CASSQSGLGLYNEQFF
>NA|TRBV6-1|NA|TRBJ1-6
TGTGCCAGCAACCAACAGGGAGTTTCACCCCTCCACTTT
CASNQQGVSPLHF
>TRBD1|TRBV7-6|NA|TRBJ2-5
TGTGCCAGCAGCCCCACTGCAGGGGGAGAGACCCAGTACTTC
CASSPTAGGETQYF
>TRBD1|TRBV5-6|few|TRBJ2-1
TGTGCCAGCTCACAGGGGATCAACAATGAGCAGTTCTTC
CASSQGINNEQFF
>NA|TRBV12-3/TRBV12-4|few|TRBJ1-2
TGTGCCAGCAGTTTAGGGAGGACGGACTATGGCTACACCTTC
CASSLGRTDYGYTF
>TRBD1|TRBV24-1|NA|TRBJ2-1
TGTGCCACCAGCGAAACCGGGACAGGAACGAATGAGCAGTTCTTC
CATSETGTGTNEQFF
>TRBD2|TRBV2|NA|TRBJ2-7
TGTGCCAGCAGTGGAGCTAGCGGCCCCTACGAGCAGTACTTC
CASSGASGPYEQYF
>NA|TRBV6-5|few|TRBJ1-1
TGTGCCAGCAGTTATATGGAGAACACTGAAGCTTTCTTT
CASSYMENTEAFF
>NA|TRBV28|few|TRBJ2-2
TGTGCCAGCAGTTTAATAGGGGACCACGGGGAGCTGTTTTTT
CASSLIGDHGELFF
>NA|TRBV20-1|few|TRBJ2-3
TGCAGTGCTGAGCCCGGGGTAGCCAGCACAGATACGCAGTATTTT
CSAEPGVASTDTQYF
>TRBD1|TRBV20-1|NA|TRBJ2-1
TGCAGTGCTAGAGATTCAAGGGACAGACAGTTCTTC
CSARDSRDRQFF
>TRBD2|TRBV7-9|few|TRBJ2-7
TGTGCCAGCAGCTCTCAAAGCGGGAGGGCCCATTACGAGCAGTACTTC
CASSSQSGRAHYEQYF
>TRBD2|TRBV5-1|NA|TRBJ2-1
TGCGCCAGCAGGACCAGCGGGGGGGCGGGCAATGAGCGGTTCTTC
CASRTSGGAGNERFF